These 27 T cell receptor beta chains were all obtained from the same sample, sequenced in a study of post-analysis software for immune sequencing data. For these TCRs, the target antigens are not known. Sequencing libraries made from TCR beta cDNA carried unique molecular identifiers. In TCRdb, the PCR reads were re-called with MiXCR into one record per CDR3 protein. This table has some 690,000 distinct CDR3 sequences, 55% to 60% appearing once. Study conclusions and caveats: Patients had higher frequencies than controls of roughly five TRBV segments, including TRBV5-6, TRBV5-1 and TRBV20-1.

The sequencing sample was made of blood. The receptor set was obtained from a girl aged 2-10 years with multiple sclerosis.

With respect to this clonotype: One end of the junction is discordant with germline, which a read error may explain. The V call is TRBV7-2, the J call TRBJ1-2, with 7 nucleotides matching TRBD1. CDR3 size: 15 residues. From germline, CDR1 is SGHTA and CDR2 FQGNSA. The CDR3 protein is CASSLDTGVHYGYTF. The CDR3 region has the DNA TGCGCCAGCAGCTTAGATACAGGGGTGCACTATGGCTACACCTTC.

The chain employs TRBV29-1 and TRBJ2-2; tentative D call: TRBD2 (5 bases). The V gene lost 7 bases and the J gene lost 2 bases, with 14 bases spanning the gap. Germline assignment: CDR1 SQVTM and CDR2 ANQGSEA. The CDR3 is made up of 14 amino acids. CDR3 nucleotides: TGCAGCGCTCGGACTGGACGTAACACCGGGGAGCTGTTTTTT. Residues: CSARTGRNTGELFF.

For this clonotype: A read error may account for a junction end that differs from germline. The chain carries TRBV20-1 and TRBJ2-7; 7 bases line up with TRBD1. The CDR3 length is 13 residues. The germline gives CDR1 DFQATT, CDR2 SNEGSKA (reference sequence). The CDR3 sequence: CGARDSYRGEQYF. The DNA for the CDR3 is TGCGGTGCTAGAGATTCATACAGGGGAGAGCAGTACTTC.

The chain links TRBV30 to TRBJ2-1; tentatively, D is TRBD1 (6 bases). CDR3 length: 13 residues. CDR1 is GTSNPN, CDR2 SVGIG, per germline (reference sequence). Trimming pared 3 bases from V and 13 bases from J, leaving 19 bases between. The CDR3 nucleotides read TGTGCCTGGAGCCCCAAAAGGGACACGATCCAGTTCTTC. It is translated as CAWSPKRDTIQFF.

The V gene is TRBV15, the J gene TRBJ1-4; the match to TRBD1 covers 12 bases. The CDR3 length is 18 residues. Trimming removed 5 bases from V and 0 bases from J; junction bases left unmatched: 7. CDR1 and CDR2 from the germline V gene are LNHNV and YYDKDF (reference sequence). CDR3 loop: CATSPRDRGLATNEKLFF. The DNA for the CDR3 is TGTGCCACCAGCCCCCGGGACAGGGGGCTAGCAACTAATGAAAAACTGTTTTTT. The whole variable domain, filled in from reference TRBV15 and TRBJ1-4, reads DAMVIQNPRYQVTQFGKPVTLSCSQTLNHNVMYWYQQKSSQAPKLLFHYYDKDFNNEADTPDNFQSRRPNTSFCFLDIRSPGLGDTAMYLCATSPRDRGLATNEKLFFGSGTQLSVL.

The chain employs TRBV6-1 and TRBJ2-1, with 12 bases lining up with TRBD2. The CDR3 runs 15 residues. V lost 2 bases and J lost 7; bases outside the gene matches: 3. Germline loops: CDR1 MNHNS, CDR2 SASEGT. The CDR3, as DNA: TGTGCCAGCAGTGAACAACTAGCGGGGGGTAATGAGCAGTTCTTC. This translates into CASSEQLAGGNEQFF.

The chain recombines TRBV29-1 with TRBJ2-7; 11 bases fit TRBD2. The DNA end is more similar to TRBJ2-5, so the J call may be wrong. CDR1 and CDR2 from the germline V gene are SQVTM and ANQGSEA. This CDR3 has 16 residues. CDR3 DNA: TGCAGCGTTGCCTCGCCTAGCGGGGGGCCCCAAGAGACCCAGTACTTC. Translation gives CSVASPSGGPQETQYF.

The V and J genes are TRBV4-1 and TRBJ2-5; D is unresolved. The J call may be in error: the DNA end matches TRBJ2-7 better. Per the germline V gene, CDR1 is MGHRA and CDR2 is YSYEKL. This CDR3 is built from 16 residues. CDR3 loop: CASSQNSIGRLNEQYF. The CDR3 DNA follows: TGCGCCAGCAGCCAAAATAGTATCGGACGGCTTAACGAGCAGTACTTC.

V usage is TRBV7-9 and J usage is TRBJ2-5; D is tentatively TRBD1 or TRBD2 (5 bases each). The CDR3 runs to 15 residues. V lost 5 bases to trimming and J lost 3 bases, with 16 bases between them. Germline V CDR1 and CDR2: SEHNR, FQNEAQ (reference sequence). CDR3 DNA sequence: TGTGCCAGCAGCACGGGCCTTAGAGGGGAAGAGACCCAGTACTTC. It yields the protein CASSTGLRGEETQYF.

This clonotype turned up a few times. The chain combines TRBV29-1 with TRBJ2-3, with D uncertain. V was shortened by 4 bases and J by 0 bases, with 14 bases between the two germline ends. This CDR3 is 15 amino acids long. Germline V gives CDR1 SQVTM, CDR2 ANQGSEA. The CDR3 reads CSVVEGPYSTDTQYF. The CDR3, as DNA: TGCAGCGTTGTCGAAGGACCCTATAGCACAGATACGCAGTATTTT.

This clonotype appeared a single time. The CDR3 DNA sequence: TGTGCCAGCAGCTTAGCCGGACAGAATACCTACAATGAGCAGTTCTTC. As protein: CASSLAGQNTYNEQFF. The gene calls are TRBV11-2 and TRBJ2-1, with TRBD1 as a possible D gene (6 bases). The V and J ends lost 1 base and 2 bases respectively, with 12 bases between them. Germline V gene lookup returns CDR1 SGHAT and CDR2 FQNNGV. CDR3 length: 16 residues.

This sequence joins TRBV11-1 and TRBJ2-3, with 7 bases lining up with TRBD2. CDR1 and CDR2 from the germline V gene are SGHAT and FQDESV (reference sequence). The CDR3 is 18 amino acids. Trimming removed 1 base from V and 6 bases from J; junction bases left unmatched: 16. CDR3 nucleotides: TGTGCCAGCAGCTTAGGGGGGAGGGCTCTCCTAGCGACGGATACGCAGTATTTT. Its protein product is CASSLGGRALLATDTQYF.

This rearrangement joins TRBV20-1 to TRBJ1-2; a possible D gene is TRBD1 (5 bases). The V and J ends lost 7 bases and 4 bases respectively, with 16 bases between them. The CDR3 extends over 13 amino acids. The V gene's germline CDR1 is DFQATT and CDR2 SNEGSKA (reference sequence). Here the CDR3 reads CSVRGKGPYGYTF. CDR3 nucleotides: TGCAGTGTCAGAGGGAAGGGGCCCTATGGCTACACCTTC.

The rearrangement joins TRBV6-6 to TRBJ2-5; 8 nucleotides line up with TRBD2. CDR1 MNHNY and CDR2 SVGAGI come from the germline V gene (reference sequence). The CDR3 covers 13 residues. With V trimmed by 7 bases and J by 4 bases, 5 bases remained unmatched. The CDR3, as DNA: TGTGCCAGCAAAAGACTAGCGCGAGAGACCCAGTACTTC. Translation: CASKRLARETQYF.

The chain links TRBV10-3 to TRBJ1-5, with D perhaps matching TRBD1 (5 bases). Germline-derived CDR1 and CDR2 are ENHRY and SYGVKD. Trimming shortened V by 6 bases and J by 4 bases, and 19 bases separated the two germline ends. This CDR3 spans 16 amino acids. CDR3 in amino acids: CAISGEPLGGNQPQHF. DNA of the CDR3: TGTGCCATCAGCGGGGAGCCGTTGGGGGGTAATCAGCCCCAGCATTTT.

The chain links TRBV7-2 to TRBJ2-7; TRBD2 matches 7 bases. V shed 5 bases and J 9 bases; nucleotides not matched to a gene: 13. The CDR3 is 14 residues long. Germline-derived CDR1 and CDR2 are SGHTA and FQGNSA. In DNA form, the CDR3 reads TGTGCCAGCAGCGCAGGCGTCGCGGGAGTTTGGCAGTACTTC. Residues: CASSAGVAGVWQYF.

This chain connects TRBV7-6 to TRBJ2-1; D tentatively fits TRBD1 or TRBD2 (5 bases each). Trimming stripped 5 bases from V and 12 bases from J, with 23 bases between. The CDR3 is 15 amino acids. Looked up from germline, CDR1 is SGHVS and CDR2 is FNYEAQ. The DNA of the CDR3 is TGTGCCAGCAGCCCACCCCTTTCGGGGCTCGTACGGCAGTTCTTC. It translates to CASSPPLSGLVRQFF.

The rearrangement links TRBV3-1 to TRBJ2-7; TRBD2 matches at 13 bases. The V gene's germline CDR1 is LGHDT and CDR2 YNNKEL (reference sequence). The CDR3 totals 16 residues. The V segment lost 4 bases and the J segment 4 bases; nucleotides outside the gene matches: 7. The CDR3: CASSRTSGSFGYEQYF. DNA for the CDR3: TGTGCCAGCAGCCGGACTAGCGGGAGTTTTGGGTACGAGCAGTACTTC.

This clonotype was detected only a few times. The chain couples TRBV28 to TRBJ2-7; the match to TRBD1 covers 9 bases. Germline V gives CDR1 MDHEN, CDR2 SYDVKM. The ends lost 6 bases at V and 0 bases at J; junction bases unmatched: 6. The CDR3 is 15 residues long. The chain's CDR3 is CASSGQGHPSYEQYF. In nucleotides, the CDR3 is TGTGCCAGCAGCGGACAGGGGCACCCCTCCTACGAGCAGTACTTC.

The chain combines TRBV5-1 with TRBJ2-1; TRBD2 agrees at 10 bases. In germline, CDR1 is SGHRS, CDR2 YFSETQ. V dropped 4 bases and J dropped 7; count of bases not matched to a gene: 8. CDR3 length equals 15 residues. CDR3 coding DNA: TGCGCCAGCAGCCGAGCGGGAGGGGAAAGAAATGAGCAGTTCTTC. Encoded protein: CASSRAGGERNEQFF. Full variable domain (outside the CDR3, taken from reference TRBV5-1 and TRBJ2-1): KAGVTQTPRYLIKTRGQQVTLSCSPISGHRSVSWYQQTPGQGLQFLFEYFSETQRNKGNFPGRFSGRQFSNSRSEMNVSTLELGDSALYLCASSRAGGERNEQFFGPGTRLTVL.

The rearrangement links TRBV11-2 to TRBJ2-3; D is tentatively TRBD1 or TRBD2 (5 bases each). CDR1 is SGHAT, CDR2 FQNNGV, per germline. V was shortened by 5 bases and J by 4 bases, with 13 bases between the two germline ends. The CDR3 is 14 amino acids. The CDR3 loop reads CASSRDVAADTQYF. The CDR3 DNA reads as TGTGCCAGCAGCCGGGACGTGGCAGCAGATACGCAGTATTTT.

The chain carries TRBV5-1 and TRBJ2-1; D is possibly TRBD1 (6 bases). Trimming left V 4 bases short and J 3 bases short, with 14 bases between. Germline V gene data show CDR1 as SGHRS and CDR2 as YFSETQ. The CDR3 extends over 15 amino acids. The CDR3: CASSLNGQRYNEQFF. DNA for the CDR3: TGCGCCAGCAGCCTTAACGGACAGCGCTACAATGAGCAGTTCTTC.

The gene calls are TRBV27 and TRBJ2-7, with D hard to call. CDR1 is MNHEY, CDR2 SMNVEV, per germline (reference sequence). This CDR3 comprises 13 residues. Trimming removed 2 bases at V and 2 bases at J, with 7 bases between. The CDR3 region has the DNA TGTGCCAGCAGTTTAGCCGCAGCCTACGAGCAGTACTTC. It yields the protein CASSLAAAYEQYF.

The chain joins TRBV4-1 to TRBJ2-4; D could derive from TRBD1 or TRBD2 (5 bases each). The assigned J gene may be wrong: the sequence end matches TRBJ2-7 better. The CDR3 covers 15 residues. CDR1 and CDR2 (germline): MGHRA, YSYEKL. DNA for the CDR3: TGCGCCAGCAGCCAAGAGGGAGCAGGGACCTACGAGCAGTACTTC. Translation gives CASSQEGAGTYEQYF.

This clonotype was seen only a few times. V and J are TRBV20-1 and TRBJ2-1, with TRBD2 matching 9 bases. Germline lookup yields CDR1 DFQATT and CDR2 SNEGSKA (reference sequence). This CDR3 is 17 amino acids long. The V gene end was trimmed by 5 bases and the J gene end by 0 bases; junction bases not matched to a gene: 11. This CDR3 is CSAPGLAEPLSYNEQFF. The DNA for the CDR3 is TGCAGTGCTCCGGGACTAGCTGAACCGCTCTCCTACAATGAGCAGTTCTTC.

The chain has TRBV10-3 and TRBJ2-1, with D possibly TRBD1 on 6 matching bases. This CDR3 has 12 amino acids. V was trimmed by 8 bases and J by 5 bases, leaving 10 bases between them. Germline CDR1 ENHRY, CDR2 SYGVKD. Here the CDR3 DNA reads TGTGCCATCGGGGGCCGGGACAATGAGCAGTTCTTC. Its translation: CAIGGRDNEQFF.

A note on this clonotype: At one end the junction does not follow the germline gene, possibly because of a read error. As DNA, the CDR3 is TGTGCCAGCAGTTTAGGCCAGCCCGCCCGCGGAGATACGCAGTATTTT. This encodes CASSLGQPARGDTQYF. The chain carries TRBV7-2 and TRBJ2-3, with unresolved D. CDR1 SGHTA and CDR2 FQGNSA come from the germline V gene. The CDR3 totals 16 residues.